This T cell receptor (beta chain) was captured by sequencing in a study of neurological immune-mediated disorders. cDNA synthesis was performed by 5'RACE with 10-nucleotide random UMIs. One entry per CDR3 protein results from TCRdb running MiXCR on the 5' RACE reads. The sample holds 40,000 to 45,000 distinct CDR3 sequences, around 6% seen once. The table lists this clonotype with many counts. The healthy controls volunteered at a blood bank in Maryland, USA. Germline V gene sequence: CDR1 SNHLY, CDR2 FYNNEI. This CDR3 spans 13 amino acids. Trimming removed 4 bases at V and 2 bases at J, with 7 bases between.

Sequenced: CD4+ T cells from blood. The receptor was isolated from a woman in her thirties or forties in good health. V gene TRBV2 combines with J gene TRBJ2-3; D remains ambiguous. In DNA, the CDR3 is TGTGCCAGCAGTGGACAATACACAGATACGCAGTATTTT. Encoded protein: CASSGQYTDTQYF. The full variable domain, completed using reference TRBV2 and TRBJ2-3, is EPEVTQTPSHQVTQMGQEVILRCVPISNHLYFYWYRQILGQKVEFLVSFYNNEISEKSEIFDDQFSVERPDGSNFTLKIRSTKLEDSAMYFCASSGQYTDTQYFGPGTRLTVL.